This TCR beta chain comes out of a study of shared clonotypes between healthy human individuals. This CDR3 comprises 14 residues. Germline lookup yields CDR1 SGHTA and CDR2 FQGNSA. V was cut by 5 bases and J by 2 bases, with 12 bases left in between. The data were produced by immunoSEQ multiplex PCR, yet TCRdb's version contains in-frame clones alone and is incomplete. Counted here are about 770,000 clones, around 77% occurring once; the ten biggest clones make up 1.8%. Input material: memory CD4+ T cells sorted from blood. The subset: CD45RA-negative fraction. The chain joins TRBV7-2 to TRBJ1-1, with D perhaps matching TRBD1 (6 bases). The TCR was taken from a woman aged 25-40 years in good health. CDR3 sequence reads: CASSRSGGNTEAFF. CDR3 coding DNA: TGTGCCAGCAGCCGTTCGGGGGGCAACACTGAAGCTTTCTTT.